The 18 T cell receptor beta chains given below trace back to one sample, sequenced in a study of blood T cell repertoires in COVID-19. The repertoire was sequenced with immunoSEQ multiplex PCR; TCRdb's copy has only in-frame clones and lacks some. The repertoire consists of tens of thousands of clones, with about 90% occurring once and the leading ten covering approximately 8%. The sample taken for sequencing was peripheral blood. These receptors originate from a man in his sixties with active COVID-19.

The rearrangement joins TRBV30 to TRBJ2-7; TRBD2 matches 11 bases. CDR1 GTSNPN and CDR2 SVGIG come from the germline V gene (reference sequence). Losses at the gene ends were 4 bases for V and 2 bases for J; bases not matched to a gene: 10. This CDR3 region has 16 residues. Written as DNA, the CDR3 is TGTGCCTGGAATGACCCCGGGACTAGCGGTGCCTACGAGCAGTACTTC. Protein product: CAWNDPGTSGAYEQYF.

This sequence joins TRBV28 and TRBJ2-1; 9 bases are shared with TRBD1. After removal of 4 bases from V and 8 bases from J, the junction contained 12 bases not matched to a gene. The CDR3 length is 16 residues. Germline-derived CDR1 and CDR2 are MDHEN and SYDVKM. The CDR3 bases are TGTGCCAGCAGTTCATCCGGGACAGGGAACGTGGATGAGCAGTTCTTC. The encoded protein is CASSSSGTGNVDEQFF.

This clone has a single count. The chain carries TRBV6-6 and TRBJ2-7, with D hard to call. Deletions cut 5 bases from V and 5 bases from J, with 10 bases between. From germline, CDR1 is MNHNY and CDR2 SVGAGI (reference sequence). This CDR3 is 12 amino acids long. The CDR3 reads CASSGSRNEQYF. In DNA form, the CDR3 reads TGTGCCAGCAGTGGGTCTAGGAACGAGCAGTACTTC.

The chain uses TRBV19 and TRBJ1-1; no clear D gene. The ends were cut back, 7 bases at V and 0 bases at J, with 21 bases in the middle. The CDR3 is 17 amino acids. CDR1 is LNHDA, CDR2 SQIVND, per germline (reference sequence). CDR3 nucleotides: TGTGCCAGTACCCCCCTTCCGGTTATCACCATGAACACTGAAGCTTTCTTT. Translation gives CASTPLPVITMNTEAFF.

CDR3 loop: CAISDGTGKFYEQYF. The CDR3 nucleotides read TGTGCCATCAGTGATGGGACAGGGAAGTTTTACGAGCAGTACTTC. This chain uses TRBV10-3 with TRBJ2-7, with 9 bases aligning to TRBD1. CDR1 and CDR2 from the germline V gene are ENHRY and SYGVKD. V shed 3 bases and J 4 bases; nucleotides not matched to a gene: 7. The CDR3 sequence is 15 residues long.

V and J are TRBV30 and TRBJ2-4, with 11 bases lining up with TRBD2. Germline CDR1 and CDR2: GTSNPN and SVGIG (reference sequence). After removal of 2 bases from V and 8 bases from J, the junction contained 5 bases not matched to a gene. CDR3 length: 14 residues. The CDR3 sequence: CAWSPTSGGDIQYF. CDR3 DNA: TGTGCCTGGAGTCCCACTAGCGGGGGCGACATTCAGTACTTC.

The rearrangement joins TRBV11-3 to TRBJ2-5, with no clear D. The germline CDR1 and CDR2 sequences are SGHNT and YENEEA. The CDR3 spans 12 residues. Trimming left V 2 bases short and J 4 bases short, with 5 bases between. In nucleotides, the CDR3 is TGTGCCAGCAGCTTAACGGGAGAGACCCAGTACTTC. Translated: CASSLTGETQYF. Looking up the rest from reference TRBV11-3 and TRBJ2-5 gives the full variable domain: EAGVVQSPRYKIIEKKQPVAFWCNPISGHNTLYWYLQNLGQGPELLIRYENEEAVDDSQLPKDRFSAERLKGVDSTLKIQPAELGDSAVYLCASSLTGETQYFGPGTRLLVL.

The rearrangement links TRBV2 to TRBJ2-1; TRBD2 is a possible D gene (6 bases). The V and J ends lost 7 bases and 0 bases respectively, with 13 bases between them. This CDR3 is built from 15 residues. The V gene's germline CDR1 is SNHLY and CDR2 FYNNEI. CDR3 bases: TGTGCCAGCATGCGGGCGGGGAGCTCCTACAATGAGCAGTTCTTC. Encoded protein: CASMRAGSSYNEQFF. Combining the CDR3 with reference TRBV2 and TRBJ2-1 gives the whole variable domain EPEVTQTPSHQVTQMGQEVILRCVPISNHLYFYWYRQILGQKVEFLVSFYNNEISEKSEIFDDQFSVERPDGSNFTLKIRSTKLEDSAMYFCASMRAGSSYNEQFFGPGTRLTVL.

V is TRBV7-8 and J is TRBJ2-4; perhaps TRBD1 as D (6 bases). Germline V gene sequence: CDR1 SGHVS, CDR2 FQNEAQ. The CDR3 is 17 residues long. The V end was cut by 4 bases, the J end by 0 bases, with 16 bases between. CDR3 sequence: CASSSLTTGVAKNIQYF. CDR3 nucleotides: TGTGCCAGCAGCTCCCTTACGACAGGCGTAGCCAAAAACATTCAGTACTTC.

A few counts support this clone. The V gene is TRBV18, the J gene TRBJ2-7; 9 nucleotides match TRBD1. Losses at the gene ends were 5 bases for V and 5 bases for J; bases not matched to a gene: 7. CDR3 size: 14 residues. Germline loops: CDR1 KGHSH, CDR2 LQKENI. The CDR3 nucleotides read TGTGCCAGCTCATCGGGACAGGGACTCAACGAGCAGTACTTC. Amino acid sequence: CASSSGQGLNEQYF.

This rearrangement joins TRBV7-9 to TRBJ1-1, with 9 bases aligning to TRBD1. Trimming took 5 bases from V and 5 from J; bases not matched to a gene: 9. The CDR3 has 15 residues. Per the germline V gene, CDR1 is SEHNR and CDR2 is FQNEAQ (reference sequence). Here the CDR3 reads CASSTRGQGWTEAFF. As DNA, the CDR3 is TGTGCCAGCAGCACGAGGGGACAGGGTTGGACTGAAGCTTTCTTT.

The chain is built from TRBV12-3 or TRBV12-4 and TRBJ1-4, with no clear D. This CDR3 is built from 13 residues. V lost 4 bases to trimming and J lost 5 bases, with 8 bases between them. The DNA of the CDR3 is TGTGCCAGCAGTTACATGAGGAATGAAAAACTGTTTTTT. Encoded protein: CASSYMRNEKLFF.

This chain joins TRBV27 and TRBJ2-1, with TRBD2 matching 11 bases. The CDR3 loop spans 15 amino acids. From germline, CDR1 is MNHEY and CDR2 SMNVEV (reference sequence). Trimming took 2 bases from V and 6 from J; bases not matched to a gene: 3. The CDR3 coding sequence is TGTGCCAGCAGTTTAACGACTAGCGGGGTCAATGAGCAGTTCTTC. Encoded protein: CASSLTTSGVNEQFF.

This chain uses TRBV14 with TRBJ2-4; 8 bases agree with TRBD1. This CDR3 comprises 14 residues. In germline, CDR1 is SGHDN, CDR2 FVKESK. Trimming took 3 bases from V and 7 from J; bases not matched to a gene: 5. The CDR3 region is CASSHRTGMNIQYF. CDR3 nucleotides: TGTGCCAGCAGCCACCGGACAGGGATGAACATTCAGTACTTC.

The V call is TRBV12-3 or TRBV12-4, the J call TRBJ2-7; the match to TRBD2 covers 14 bases. The CDR3 spans 13 residues. Trimming took 6 bases from V and 9 from J; bases not matched to a gene: 4. CDR3 loop: CASRGTSGSPQYF. CDR3 nucleotides: TGTGCCAGCAGGGGGACTAGCGGGAGTCCGCAGTACTTC.

The chain joins TRBV5-1 to TRBJ2-1; TRBD2 aligns across 8 bases. The V segment lost 3 bases and the J segment 4 bases; nucleotides outside the gene matches: 6. The CDR3 totals 15 residues. Germline CDR1 reads SGHRS; CDR2 reads YFSETQ. The CDR3 DNA sequence: TGCGCCAGCAGCTCGATAGCGGGATCATACAATGAGCAGTTCTTC. It specifies CASSSIAGSYNEQFF.

This chain connects TRBV5-1 to TRBJ2-7, with 9 positions matching TRBD2. Germline V gene data show CDR1 as SGHRS and CDR2 as YFSETQ. This CDR3 comprises 15 residues. V trimming: 3 bases; J trimming: 1 base; junction bases outside the gene matches: 5. The CDR3 bases are TGCGCCAGCAGCTCTTATAGCGGGAGTTCCTACGAGCAGTACTTC. Its translation: CASSSYSGSSYEQYF.

In this sample, this clone turned up once. The chain links TRBV5-5 to TRBJ2-3, with D perhaps matching TRBD2 (6 bases). The germline V gene encodes CDR1 SGHKS and CDR2 YYEKEE (reference sequence). Trimming stripped 4 bases from V and 0 bases from J, with 15 bases between. The CDR3 covers 16 residues. The CDR3 region is CASSIASASSTDTQYF. The CDR3 coding sequence is TGTGCCAGCAGCATCGCTAGCGCTTCTAGCACAGATACGCAGTATTTT.